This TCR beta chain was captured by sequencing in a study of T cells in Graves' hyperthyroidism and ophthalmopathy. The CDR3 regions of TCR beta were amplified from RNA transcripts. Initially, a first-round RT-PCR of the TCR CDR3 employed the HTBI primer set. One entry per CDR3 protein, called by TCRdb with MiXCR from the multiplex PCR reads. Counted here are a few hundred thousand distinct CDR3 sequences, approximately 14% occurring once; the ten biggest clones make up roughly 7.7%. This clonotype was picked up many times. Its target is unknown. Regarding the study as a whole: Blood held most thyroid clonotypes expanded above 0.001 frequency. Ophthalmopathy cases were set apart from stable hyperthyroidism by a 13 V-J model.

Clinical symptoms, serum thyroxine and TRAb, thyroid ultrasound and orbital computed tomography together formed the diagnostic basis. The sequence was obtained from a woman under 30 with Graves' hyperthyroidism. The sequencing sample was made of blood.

The CDR3 DNA is TGTGCCAGTACCTCACTAGCGGGCAAAGACAATGAGCAGTTCTTC. Protein: CASTSLAGKDNEQFF. This chain links TRBV19 with TRBJ2-1; 9 bases match TRBD2. Germline V gene lookup returns CDR1 LNHDA and CDR2 SQIVND (reference sequence). The CDR3 has 15 amino acids. Losses at the gene ends were 7 bases for V and 5 bases for J; bases not matched to a gene: 9. Full variable domain (remainder filled in from reference TRBV19 and TRBJ2-1): DGGITQSPKYLFRKEGQNVTLSCEQNLNHDAMYWYRQDPGQGLRLIYYSQIVNDFQKGDIAEGYSVSREKKESFPLTVTSAQKNPTAFYLCASTSLAGKDNEQFFGPGTRLTVL.